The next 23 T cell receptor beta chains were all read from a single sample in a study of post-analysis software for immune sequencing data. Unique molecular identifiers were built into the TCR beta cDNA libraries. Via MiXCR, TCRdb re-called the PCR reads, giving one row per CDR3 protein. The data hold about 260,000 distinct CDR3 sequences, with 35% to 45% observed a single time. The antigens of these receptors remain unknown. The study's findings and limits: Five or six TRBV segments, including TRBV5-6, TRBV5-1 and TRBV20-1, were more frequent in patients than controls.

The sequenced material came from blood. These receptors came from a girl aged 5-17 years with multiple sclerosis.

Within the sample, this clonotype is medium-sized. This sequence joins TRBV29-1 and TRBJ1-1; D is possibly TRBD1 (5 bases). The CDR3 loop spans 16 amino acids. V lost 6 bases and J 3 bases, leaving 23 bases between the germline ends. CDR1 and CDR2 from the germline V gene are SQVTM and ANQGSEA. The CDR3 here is CSVARRGPQGDTEAFF. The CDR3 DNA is TGCAGCGTCGCCCGACGTGGGCCACAAGGGGACACTGAAGCTTTCTTT.

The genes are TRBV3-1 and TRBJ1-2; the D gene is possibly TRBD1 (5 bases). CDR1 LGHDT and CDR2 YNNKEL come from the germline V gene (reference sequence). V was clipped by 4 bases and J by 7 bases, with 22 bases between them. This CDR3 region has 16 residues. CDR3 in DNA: TGTGCCAGCAGCCCGAGGGGCAGGCAATCAACGGGTGGCTACACCTTC. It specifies CASSPRGRQSTGGYTF. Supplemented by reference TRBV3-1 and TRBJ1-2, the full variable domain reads DTAVSQTPKYLVTQMGNDKSIKCEQNLGHDTMYWYKQDSKKFLKIMFSYNNKELIINETVPNRFSPKSPDKAHLNLHINSLELGDSAVYFCASSPRGRQSTGGYTFGSGTRLTVV.

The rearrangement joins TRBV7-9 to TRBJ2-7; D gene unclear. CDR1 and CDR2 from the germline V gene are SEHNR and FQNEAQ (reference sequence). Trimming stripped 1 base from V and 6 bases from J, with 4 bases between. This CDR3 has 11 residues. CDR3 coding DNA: TGTGCCAGCAGCTTAGGGACCGAGCAGTACTTC. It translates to CASSLGTEQYF.

CDR3 bases: TGTGCCAGCAGTGAAGTAGAGGATAGAGTTTCACCCCTCCACTTT. Translated, it gives CASSEVEDRVSPLHF. The chain joins TRBV6-1 to TRBJ1-6; D remains ambiguous. The CDR3 runs to 15 residues. Germline CDR1 MNHNS, CDR2 SASEGT. V shed 1 base and J shed 9 bases, with 13 bases lying between them.

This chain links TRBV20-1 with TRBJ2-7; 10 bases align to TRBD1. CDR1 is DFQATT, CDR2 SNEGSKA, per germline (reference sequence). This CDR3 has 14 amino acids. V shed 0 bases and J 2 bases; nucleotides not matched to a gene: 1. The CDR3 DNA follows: TGCAGTGCTAGAGAGGGACAGGGGACCTACGAGCAGTACTTC. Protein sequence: CSAREGQGTYEQYF.

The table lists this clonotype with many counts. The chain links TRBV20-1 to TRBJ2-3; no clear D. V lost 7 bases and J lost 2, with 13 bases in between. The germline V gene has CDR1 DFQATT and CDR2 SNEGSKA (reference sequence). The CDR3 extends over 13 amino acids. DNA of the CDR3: TGCAGTGGAGGCCATCACCTCACAGATACGCAGTATTTT. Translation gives CSGGHHLTDTQYF.

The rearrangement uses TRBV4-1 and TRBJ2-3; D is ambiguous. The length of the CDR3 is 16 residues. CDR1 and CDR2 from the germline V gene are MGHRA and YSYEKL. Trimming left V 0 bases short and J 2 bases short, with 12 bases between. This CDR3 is CASSQDLGLITDTQYF. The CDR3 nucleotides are TGCGCCAGCAGCCAAGATCTCGGCTTGATCACAGATACGCAGTATTTT.

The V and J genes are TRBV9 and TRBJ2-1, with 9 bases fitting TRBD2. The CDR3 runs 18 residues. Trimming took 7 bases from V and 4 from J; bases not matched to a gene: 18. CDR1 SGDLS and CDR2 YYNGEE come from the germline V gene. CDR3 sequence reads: CASARDRRLAVGYNEQFF. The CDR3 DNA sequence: TGTGCCAGCGCCCGGGACAGAAGACTAGCGGTAGGGTACAATGAGCAGTTCTTC.

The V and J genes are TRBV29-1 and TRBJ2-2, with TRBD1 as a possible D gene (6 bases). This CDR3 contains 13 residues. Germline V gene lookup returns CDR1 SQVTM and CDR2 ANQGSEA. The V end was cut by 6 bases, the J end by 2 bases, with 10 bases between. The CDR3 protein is CSVGRGNTGELFF. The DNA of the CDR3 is TGCAGCGTGGGCAGGGGAAACACCGGGGAGCTGTTTTTT.

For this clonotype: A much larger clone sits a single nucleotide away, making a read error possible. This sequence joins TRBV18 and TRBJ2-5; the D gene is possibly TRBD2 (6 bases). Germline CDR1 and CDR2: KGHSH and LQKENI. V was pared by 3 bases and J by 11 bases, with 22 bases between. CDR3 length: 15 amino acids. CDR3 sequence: CASSPTLAVYNEQYF. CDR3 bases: TGTGCCAGCTCACCGACCTTAGCGGTGTACAATGAGCAGTACTTC.

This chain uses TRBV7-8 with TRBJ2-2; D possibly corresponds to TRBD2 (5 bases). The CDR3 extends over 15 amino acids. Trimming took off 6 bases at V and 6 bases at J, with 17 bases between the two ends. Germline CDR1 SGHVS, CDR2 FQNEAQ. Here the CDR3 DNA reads TGTGCCAGCAGAAAATCCGGGATAGGTTCCGGGGAGCTGTTTTTT. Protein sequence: CASRKSGIGSGELFF.

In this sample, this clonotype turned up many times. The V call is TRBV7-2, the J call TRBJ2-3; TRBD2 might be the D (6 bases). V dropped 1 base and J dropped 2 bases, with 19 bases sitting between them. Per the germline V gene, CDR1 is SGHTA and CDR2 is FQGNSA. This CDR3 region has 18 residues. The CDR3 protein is CASSLEGPGRGYTDTQYF. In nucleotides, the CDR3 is TGTGCCAGCAGCTTAGAAGGTCCCGGGCGGGGATACACAGATACGCAGTATTTT.

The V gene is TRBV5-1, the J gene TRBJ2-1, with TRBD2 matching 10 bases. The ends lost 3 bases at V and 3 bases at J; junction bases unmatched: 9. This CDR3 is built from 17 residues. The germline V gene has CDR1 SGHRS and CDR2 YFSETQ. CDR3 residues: CASSSQKREGHYNEQFF. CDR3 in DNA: TGCGCCAGCAGCTCCCAAAAGCGGGAGGGGCACTACAATGAGCAGTTCTTC.

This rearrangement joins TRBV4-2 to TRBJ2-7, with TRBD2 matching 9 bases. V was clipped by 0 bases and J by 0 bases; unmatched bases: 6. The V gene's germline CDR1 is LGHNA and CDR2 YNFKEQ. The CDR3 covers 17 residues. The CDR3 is CASSQEPSGGFSYEQYF. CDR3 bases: TGTGCCAGCAGCCAAGAACCCAGCGGGGGGTTCTCCTACGAGCAGTACTTC.

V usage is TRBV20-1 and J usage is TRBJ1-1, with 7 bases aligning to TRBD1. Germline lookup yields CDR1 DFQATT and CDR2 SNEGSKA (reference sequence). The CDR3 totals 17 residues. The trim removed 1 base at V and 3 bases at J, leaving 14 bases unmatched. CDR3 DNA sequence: TGCAGTGCTAGAGGGCGATACAGGGGACGGCGGGACACTGAAGCTTTCTTT. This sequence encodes CSARGRYRGRRDTEAFF.

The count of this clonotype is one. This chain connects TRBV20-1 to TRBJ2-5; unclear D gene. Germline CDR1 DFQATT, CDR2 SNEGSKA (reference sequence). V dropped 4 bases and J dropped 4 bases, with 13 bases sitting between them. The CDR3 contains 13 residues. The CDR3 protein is CSAKNGRRETQYF. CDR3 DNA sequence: TGCAGTGCTAAAAACGGACGGCGAGAGACCCAGTACTTC.

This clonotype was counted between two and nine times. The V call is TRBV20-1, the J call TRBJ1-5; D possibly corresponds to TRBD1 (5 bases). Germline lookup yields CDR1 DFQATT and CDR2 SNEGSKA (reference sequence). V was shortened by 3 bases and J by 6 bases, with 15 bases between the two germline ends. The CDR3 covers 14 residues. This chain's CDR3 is CSASDGGSAQPQHF. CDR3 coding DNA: TGCAGTGCTAGCGACGGGGGAAGTGCTCAGCCCCAGCATTTT.

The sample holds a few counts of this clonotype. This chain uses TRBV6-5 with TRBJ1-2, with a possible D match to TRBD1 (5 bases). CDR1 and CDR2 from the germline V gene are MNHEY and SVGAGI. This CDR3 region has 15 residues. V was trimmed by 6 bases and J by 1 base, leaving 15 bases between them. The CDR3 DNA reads TGTGCCAGCAGCCGGGTGGGGGAAATTAACTATGGCTACACCTTC. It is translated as CASSRVGEINYGYTF.

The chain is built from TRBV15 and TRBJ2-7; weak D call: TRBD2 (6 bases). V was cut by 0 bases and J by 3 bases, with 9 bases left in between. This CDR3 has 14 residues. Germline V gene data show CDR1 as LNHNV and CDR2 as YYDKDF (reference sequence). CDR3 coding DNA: TGTGCCACCAGCAGAGACCCGGGACTCTACGAGCAGTACTTC. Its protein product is CATSRDPGLYEQYF.

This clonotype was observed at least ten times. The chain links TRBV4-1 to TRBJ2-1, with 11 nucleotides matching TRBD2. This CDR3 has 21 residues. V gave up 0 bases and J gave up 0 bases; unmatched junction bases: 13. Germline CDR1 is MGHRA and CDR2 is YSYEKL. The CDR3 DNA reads TGCGCCAGCAGCCAAGATACCCAAGAGGGACTAGCGGCCAGCTCCTACAATGAGCAGTTCTTC. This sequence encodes CASSQDTQEGLAASSYNEQFF.

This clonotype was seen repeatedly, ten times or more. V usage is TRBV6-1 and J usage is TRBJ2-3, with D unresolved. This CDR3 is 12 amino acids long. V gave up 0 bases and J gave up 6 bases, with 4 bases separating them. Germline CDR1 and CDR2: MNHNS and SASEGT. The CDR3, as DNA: TGTGCCAGCAGTGAAGCCGGGGATACGCAGTATTTT. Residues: CASSEAGDTQYF.

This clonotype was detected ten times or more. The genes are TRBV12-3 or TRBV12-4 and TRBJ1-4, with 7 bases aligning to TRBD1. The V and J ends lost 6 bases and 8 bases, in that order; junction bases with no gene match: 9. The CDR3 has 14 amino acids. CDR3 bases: TGTGCCAGCAGCCATCGACAGGGAAACGAAAAACTGTTTTTT. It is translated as CASSHRQGNEKLFF.

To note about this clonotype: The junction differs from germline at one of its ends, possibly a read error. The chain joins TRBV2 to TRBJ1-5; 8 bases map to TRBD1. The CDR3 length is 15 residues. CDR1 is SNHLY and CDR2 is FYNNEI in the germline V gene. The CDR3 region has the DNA TGTGCCAGCAGCCTATCGGCAGGGGGCCGTCAGTCCCAGCATTTT. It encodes CASSLSAGGRQSQHF. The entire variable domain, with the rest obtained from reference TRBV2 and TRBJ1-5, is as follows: EPEVTQTPSHQVTQMGQEVILRCVPISNHLYFYWYRQILGQKVEFLVSFYNNEISEKSEIFDDQFSVERPDGSNFTLKIRSTKLEDSAMYFCASSLSAGGRQSQHFGDGTRLSIL.